One sample yielded the 19 T cell receptor beta chains listed below, sequenced in a study of CD8 T cells in ankylosing spondylitis. In TCRdb, the 5' RACE reads were re-called with MiXCR into one record per CDR3 protein. The sample shows 150,000 or so distinct CDR3 sequences, roughly 31% of them seen only once. What was sequenced was synovial fluid, either unsorted or a sorted T cell fraction (not recorded which). These receptors were obtained from a male donor with ankylosing spondylitis.

This clonotype was seen a handful of times. This sequence joins TRBV6-2 or TRBV6-3 and TRBJ2-3; D ambiguous. CDR3 length equals 12 residues. CDR1 is MNHEY and CDR2 is SVGEGT in the germline V gene. Trimming removed 0 bases from V and 7 bases from J, with 5 bases in between. CDR3 nucleotide sequence: TGTGCCAGCAGTTACTCTGCCCATACGCAGTATTTT. Its translation is CASSYSAHTQYF.

This clonotype was detected a few times. The chain carries TRBV12-3 or TRBV12-4 and TRBJ1-1; D perhaps matches TRBD1 (5 bases). Trimming removed 3 bases at V and 7 bases at J, with 12 bases between. This CDR3 is built from 13 residues. This CDR3 reads CASSFLRGLEAFF. DNA of the CDR3: TGTGCCAGCAGTTTTCTTCGGGGACTTGAAGCTTTCTTT.

In its sample, this clonotype was seen once. The chain recombines TRBV28 with TRBJ2-4; 10 nucleotides match TRBD2. Germline V gene data show CDR1 as MDHEN and CDR2 as SYDVKM. CDR3 length: 20 residues. V was clipped by 5 bases and J by 3 bases; unmatched bases: 19. The CDR3 DNA is TGTGCCAGCAGTCCCCTTACTAGCGGGGACTGGGTATATGGCAAAAACATTCAGTACTTC. This gives the protein CASSPLTSGDWVYGKNIQYF.

V is TRBV2 and J is TRBJ2-2, with TRBD2 matching over 8 bases. Per the germline V gene, CDR1 is SNHLY and CDR2 is FYNNEI. V lost 3 bases, J lost 6 bases, and 6 bases stayed unmatched. The CDR3 is made up of 15 amino acids. As DNA, the CDR3 is TGTGCCAGCAGTGAGTTAAGCGGGAGTCCCGGGGAGCTGTTTTTT. As protein: CASSELSGSPGELFF.

A few counts support this clonotype. The chain carries TRBV7-8 and TRBJ2-1; D possibly corresponds to TRBD2 (5 bases). The CDR3 contains 18 residues. Germline CDR1 SGHVS, CDR2 FQNEAQ. V was clipped by 1 base and J by 6 bases, with 22 bases between them. The CDR3 coding sequence is TGTGCCAGCAGCTTAGACGACCGGTCGAGGGTTCTCCCCAATGAGCAGTTCTTC. It encodes CASSLDDRSRVLPNEQFF.

This clonotype was found a few times. The chain carries TRBV27 and TRBJ2-3; D unresolved. In germline, CDR1 is MNHEY, CDR2 SMNVEV (reference sequence). This CDR3 contains 16 residues. V gave up 5 bases and J gave up 4 bases, with 19 bases separating them. This CDR3 is CASSPPGFRVADTQYF. DNA of the CDR3: TGTGCCAGCAGTCCACCGGGTTTCCGTGTCGCAGATACGCAGTATTTT.

In its sample, this clonotype was seen a few times. The V gene is TRBV3-1, the J gene TRBJ2-1; no clear D gene. The CDR3 runs to 12 residues. Trimming removed 4 bases at V and 4 bases at J, with 5 bases between. CDR1 is LGHDT, CDR2 YNNKEL, per germline (reference sequence). CDR3 loop: CASSPRYNEQFF. CDR3 DNA sequence: TGTGCCAGCAGCCCCAGGTACAATGAGCAGTTCTTC.

This clonotype appeared a few times. The J gene is TRBJ1-1, the V gene TRBV5-6; D perhaps matches TRBD1 (6 bases). V gave up 4 bases and J gave up 1 base, with 14 bases separating them. The CDR3 sequence is 15 residues long. The V gene's germline CDR1 is SGHDT and CDR2 YYEEEE. The CDR3 loop reads CASSHRRGENTEAFF. The CDR3 region has the DNA TGTGCCAGCAGCCATCGGAGGGGGGAGAACACTGAAGCTTTCTTT.

The V call is TRBV18, the J call TRBJ1-2; weak D call: TRBD1 (6 bases). With 3 bases removed from V and 5 bases from J, the gap between germline ends came to 10 bases. Germline CDR1 is KGHSH and CDR2 is LQKENI. The CDR3 consists of 13 residues. CDR3 nucleotides: TGTGCCAGCTCACCGGACAGCGAGTATGGCTACACCTTC. It encodes CASSPDSEYGYTF.

The V gene is TRBV28, the J gene TRBJ1-1; weak D call: TRBD1 (6 bases). Trimming took 1 base from V and 8 from J, leaving 17 bases between them. The V gene's germline CDR1 is MDHEN and CDR2 SYDVKM. The CDR3 is made up of 15 amino acids. This chain's CDR3 is CASSLSLTYTGEAFF. CDR3 bases: TGTGCCAGCAGTTTATCCTTAACATACACAGGGGAAGCTTTCTTT.

The chain has TRBV6-2 or TRBV6-3 and TRBJ2-3, with 7 bases identical to TRBD2. This CDR3 has 15 amino acids. The V segment lost 2 bases and the J segment 5 bases; nucleotides outside the gene matches: 7. Germline V gene lookup returns CDR1 MNHEY and CDR2 SVGEGT. The CDR3 here is CASSYRRAGEDTQYF. DNA for the CDR3: TGTGCCAGCAGTTACCGTCGGGCGGGGGAAGATACGCAGTATTTT.

The CDR3 here is CASSRDGSNSYNEQFF. The CDR3 coding sequence is TGTGCCAGCAGTCGGGACGGGTCCAACTCCTACAATGAGCAGTTCTTC. The chain couples TRBV27 to TRBJ2-1, with D perhaps TRBD1 or TRBD2 (5 bases each). CDR3 length equals 16 residues. Trimming removed 5 bases at V and 0 bases at J, with 14 bases between. Germline V gene lookup returns CDR1 MNHEY and CDR2 SMNVEV (reference sequence).

The chain couples TRBV27 to TRBJ1-6; unclear D gene. CDR3 size: 15 residues. The germline V gene encodes CDR1 MNHEY and CDR2 SMNVEV (reference sequence). V dropped 2 bases and J dropped 8 bases, with 13 bases sitting between them. This chain's CDR3 is CASSLGGQYYSPLHF. In DNA form, the CDR3 reads TGTGCCAGCAGTTTAGGTGGTCAGTACTATTCACCCCTCCACTTT.

The chain couples TRBV11-1 to TRBJ2-1; TRBD2 agrees at 8 bases. The CDR3 has 17 residues. Unmatched junction bases numbered 9, after V lost 3 bases and J lost 2 bases. Germline CDR1 SGHAT, CDR2 FQDESV (reference sequence). CDR3 amino acids: CASSLGRGTRTYNEQFF. CDR3 nucleotide sequence: TGTGCCAGCAGCTTGGGGCGGGGGACTAGGACCTACAATGAGCAGTTCTTC.

V is TRBV7-9 and J is TRBJ1-6, with D tentatively TRBD1 (6 bases). This CDR3 is built from 16 residues. Trimming removed 4 bases at V and 7 bases at J, with 17 bases between. The germline V gene has CDR1 SEHNR and CDR2 FQNEAQ (reference sequence). CDR3 residues: CASSSTEGTPNSPLHF. The CDR3 coding sequence is TGTGCCAGCAGCTCTACGGAAGGGACACCAAATTCACCCCTCCACTTT.

The rearrangement uses TRBV5-4 and TRBJ2-5, with TRBD2 as a possible D gene (5 bases). The length of the CDR3 is 15 residues. Germline CDR1 and CDR2: SGHNT and YYREEE (reference sequence). V gave up 4 bases and J gave up 5 bases, with 18 bases separating them. The CDR3 here is CASSTRGLLAETQYF. Here the CDR3 DNA reads TGTGCCAGCAGCACGAGAGGACTGCTGGCGGAGACCCAGTACTTC.

The V and J genes are TRBV20-1 and TRBJ1-2, with D tentatively TRBD1 (5 bases). The germline V gene encodes CDR1 DFQATT and CDR2 SNEGSKA (reference sequence). This CDR3 has 12 amino acids. V dropped 4 bases and J dropped 8 bases, with 14 bases sitting between them. This CDR3 is CSATQGGDGYTF. DNA of the CDR3: TGCAGTGCTACCCAGGGAGGGGACGGCTACACCTTC.

The V call is TRBV15, the J call TRBJ2-2, with D possibly being TRBD1 (5 bases). This CDR3 has 17 residues. V was shortened by 0 bases and J by 5 bases, with 16 bases between the two germline ends. Germline CDR1 and CDR2: LNHNV and YYDKDF (reference sequence). The CDR3: CATSRDLVQGATGELFF. CDR3 coding DNA: TGTGCCACCAGCAGAGATTTGGTCCAGGGTGCAACCGGGGAGCTGTTTTTT. Looking up the rest from reference TRBV15 and TRBJ2-2 gives the full variable domain: DAMVIQNPRYQVTQFGKPVTLSCSQTLNHNVMYWYQQKSSQAPKLLFHYYDKDFNNEADTPDNFQSRRPNTSFCFLDIRSPGLGDTAMYLCATSRDLVQGATGELFFGEGSRLTVL.

This sequence joins TRBV20-1 and TRBJ2-1; D tentatively fits TRBD1 or TRBD2 (5 bases each). Between the trimmed V and J ends, which lost 6 bases and 8 bases, there was a span of 20 bases. The CDR3 is made up of 14 amino acids. The germline CDR1 and CDR2 sequences are DFQATT and SNEGSKA (reference sequence). The CDR3 coding sequence is TGCAGTGCCGACCGGGGCCCCCGTGGCGATGAGCAGTTCTTC. Its protein is CSADRGPRGDEQFF.